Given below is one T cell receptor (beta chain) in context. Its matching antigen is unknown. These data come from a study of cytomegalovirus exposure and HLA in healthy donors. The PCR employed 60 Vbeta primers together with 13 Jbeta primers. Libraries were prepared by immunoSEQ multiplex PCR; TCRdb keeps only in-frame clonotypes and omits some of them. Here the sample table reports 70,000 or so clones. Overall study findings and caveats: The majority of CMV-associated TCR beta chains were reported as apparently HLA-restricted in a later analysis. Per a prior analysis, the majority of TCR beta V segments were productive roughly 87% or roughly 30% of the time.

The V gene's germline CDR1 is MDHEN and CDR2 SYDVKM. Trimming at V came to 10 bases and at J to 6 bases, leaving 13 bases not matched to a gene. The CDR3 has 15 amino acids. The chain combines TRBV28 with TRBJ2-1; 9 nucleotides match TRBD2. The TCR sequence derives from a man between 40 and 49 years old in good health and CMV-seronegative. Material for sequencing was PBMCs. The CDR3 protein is CATRPGGRALNEQFF. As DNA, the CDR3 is TGTGCCACCAGACCGGGCGGGAGGGCACTCAATGAGCAGTTCTTC.